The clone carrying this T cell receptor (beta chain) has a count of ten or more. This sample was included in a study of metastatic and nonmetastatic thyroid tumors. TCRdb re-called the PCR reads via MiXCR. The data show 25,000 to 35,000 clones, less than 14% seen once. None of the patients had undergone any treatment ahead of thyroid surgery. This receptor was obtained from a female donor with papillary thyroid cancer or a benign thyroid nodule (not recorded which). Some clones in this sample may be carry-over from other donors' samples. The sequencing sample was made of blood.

CDR3 sequence: CAISPSPSDTQYF. The CDR3 region has the DNA TGTGCCATCAGCCCCAGCCCGAGCGATACGCAGTATTTT. The chain recombines TRBV10-3 with TRBJ2-3; D is uncertain. CDR1 is ENHRY, CDR2 SYGVKD, per germline. The CDR3 has 13 amino acids. V dropped 6 bases and J dropped 6 bases, with 13 bases sitting between them.